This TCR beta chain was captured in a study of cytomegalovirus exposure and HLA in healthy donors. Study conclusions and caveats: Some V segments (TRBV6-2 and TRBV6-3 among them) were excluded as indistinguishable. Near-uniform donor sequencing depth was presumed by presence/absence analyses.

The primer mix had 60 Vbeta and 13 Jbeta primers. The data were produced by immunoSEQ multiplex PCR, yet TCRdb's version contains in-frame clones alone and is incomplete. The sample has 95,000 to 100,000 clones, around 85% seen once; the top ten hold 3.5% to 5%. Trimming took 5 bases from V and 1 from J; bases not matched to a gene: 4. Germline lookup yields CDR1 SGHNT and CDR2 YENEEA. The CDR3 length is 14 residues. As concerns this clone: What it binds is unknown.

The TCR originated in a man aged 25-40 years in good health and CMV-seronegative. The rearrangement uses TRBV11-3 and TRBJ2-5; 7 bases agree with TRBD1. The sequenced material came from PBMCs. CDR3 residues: CASSRTGIQETQYF. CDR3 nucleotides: TGTGCCAGCAGCCGGACAGGAATCCAAGAGACCCAGTACTTC.